This T cell receptor beta chain stems from a study of cytomegalovirus exposure and HLA in healthy donors. The primer mix had 60 Vbeta and 13 Jbeta primers. Original methodology: Tens of millions of unique TCR beta chains, roughly 11 million of them shared, were counted by a later analysis. Clones were read by immunoSEQ multiplex PCR, and TCRdb kept only the in-frame ones, dropping some. V and J calls and clone size are given by that table; D and trimming were obtained from the DNA. Of about 130,000 clones in the sample, around 78% were seen once. The CDR3 is 15 residues long. The germline CDR1 and CDR2 sequences are MNHNY and SVGAGI (reference sequence). Germline trimming cut 0 bases from V and 5 bases from J; bases unmatched to any gene: 5.

Sequenced: PBMCs. The chain carries TRBV6-6 and TRBJ1-2; 8 bases are shared with TRBD1. The origin of this receptor is a man aged 35-49 years in good health and CMV-seronegative. CDR3 sequence (DNA): TGTGCCAGCAGTTACTCGGGGACAGGTGATTATGGCTACACCTTC. This translates into CASSYSGTGDYGYTF.